These 22 T cell receptor beta chains came from one sample sequenced in a study of blood T cell repertoires in COVID-19. Repertoires were generated with immunoSEQ multiplex PCR, while TCRdb's copy carries only in-frame clones and drops some. In the table there are fewer than 200,000 clones, about 78% of which are singletons. The sequencing input was PBMCs or T cells enriched from blood (not recorded which). These TCRs come from a woman aged 50 to 60 who had recovered from COVID-19.

This clone was detected only a few times. The chain combines TRBV6-5 with TRBJ2-1, with a weak D call TRBD2 (6 bases). Germline V gene sequence: CDR1 MNHEY, CDR2 SVGAGI. The CDR3 loop spans 15 amino acids. V lost 0 bases, J lost 7 bases, and 13 bases lay in between. The CDR3 DNA is TGTGCCAGCAGTTACTCAGGAGGGTCTTCTAATGAGCAGTTCTTC. Protein: CASSYSGGSSNEQFF.

V gene TRBV18 combines with J gene TRBJ2-7, with TRBD1 matching 7 bases. J lost 6 bases, V lost 6 bases, and 17 bases had no gene match. The germline CDR1 and CDR2 sequences are KGHSH and LQKENI. The length of the CDR3 is 16 residues. CDR3 in DNA: TGTGCCAGCTCCCTCTCTGGCGGGCAGGGGGATGCCGAGCAGTACTTC. Protein sequence: CASSLSGGQGDAEQYF.

This clone appeared a single time. The V and J genes are TRBV7-6 and TRBJ2-2; D remains unclear. The CDR3 extends over 17 amino acids. Germline V gene data show CDR1 as SGHVS and CDR2 as FNYEAQ. Deletions cut 8 bases from V and 2 bases from J, with 21 bases between. DNA for the CDR3: TGTGCCAGCTACCCTGTCCCGTCCGCGGCAAACACCGGGGAGCTGTTTTTT. Encoded protein: CASYPVPSAANTGELFF.

The rearrangement uses TRBV28 and TRBJ1-3; D possibly corresponds to TRBD1 (6 bases). V shed 7 bases and J shed 2 bases, with 24 bases lying between them. The CDR3 covers 18 residues. CDR1 and CDR2 (germline): MDHEN, SYDVKM. The CDR3 region is CASNPPVGAKGAGNTIYF. Here the CDR3 DNA reads TGTGCCAGCAACCCCCCGGTGGGGGCAAAGGGCGCTGGAAACACCATATATTTT.

This clone was observed a handful of times. The V gene is TRBV30, the J gene TRBJ2-3; 15 bases are a match to TRBD2. CDR3 length: 18 residues. CDR1 and CDR2 (germline): GTSNPN, SVGIG (reference sequence). The V segment lost 2 bases and the J segment 1 base; nucleotides outside the gene matches: 7. CDR3 sequence reads: CAWSMGLAGGPGTDTQYF. The CDR3 DNA sequence: TGTGCCTGGAGTATGGGACTAGCGGGAGGCCCAGGCACAGATACGCAGTATTTT.

The J gene is TRBJ1-1, the V gene TRBV10-3; D may be TRBD1 (6 bases). The CDR3 is made up of 14 amino acids. CDR1 is ENHRY, CDR2 SYGVKD, per germline. V was trimmed by 10 bases and J by 1 base, leaving 16 bases between them. The CDR3, as DNA: TGTGCCACCGGGGGGGGCGGTTCGAACACTGAAGCTTTCTTT. It encodes CATGGGGSNTEAFF.

A few counts support this clone. V gene TRBV2 combines with J gene TRBJ2-5; D is uncertain. V was clipped by 8 bases and J by 7 bases, with 14 bases between them. Germline values: CDR1 SNHLY, CDR2 FYNNEI. The CDR3 runs to 12 residues. CDR3: CASDQQSGTQYF. In nucleotides, the CDR3 is TGTGCCAGCGACCAGCAATCGGGGACCCAGTACTTC.

The gene calls are TRBV19 and TRBJ2-3, with 7 positions matching TRBD2. The trim removed 5 bases at V and 1 base at J, leaving 12 bases unmatched. CDR1 is LNHDA and CDR2 is SQIVND in the germline V gene (reference sequence). This CDR3 region has 17 residues. The DNA of the CDR3 is TGTGCCAGTAGTCGACGACTTGCCAGCGGGGGCACAGATACGCAGTATTTT. Its protein product is CASSRRLASGGTDTQYF. Full variable domain (missing parts from reference TRBV19 and TRBJ2-3): DGGITQSPKYLFRKEGQNVTLSCEQNLNHDAMYWYRQDPGQGLRLIYYSQIVNDFQKGDIAEGYSVSREKKESFPLTVTSAQKNPTAFYLCASSRRLASGGTDTQYFGPGTRLTVL.

The V gene is TRBV27, the J gene TRBJ2-7, with TRBD1 as a possible D gene (5 bases). Per the germline V gene, CDR1 is MNHEY and CDR2 is SMNVEV (reference sequence). V lost 4 bases to trimming and J lost 4 bases, with 14 bases between them. CDR3 length: 14 amino acids. DNA for the CDR3: TGTGCCAGCAGTTCCTCCTCACAGGCGTACGAGCAGTACTTC. It encodes CASSSSSQAYEQYF.

This chain joins TRBV28 and TRBJ1-2; TRBD1 agrees at 7 bases. This CDR3 region has 15 residues. Germline V CDR1 and CDR2: MDHEN, SYDVKM. After removal of 5 bases from V and 3 bases from J, the junction contained 9 bases not matched to a gene. CDR3 in DNA: TGTGCCAGCAGTAGCCCCTCAGGGACAGACTATGGCTACACCTTC. Translation gives CASSSPSGTDYGYTF.

The table lists this clone with a few counts. J is TRBJ1-2 and V is TRBV30, with 7 nucleotides matching TRBD1. V lost 7 bases, J lost 4 bases, and 12 bases stayed unmatched. Per the germline V gene, CDR1 is GTSNPN and CDR2 is SVGIG (reference sequence). CDR3 length equals 14 residues. The CDR3 is CALRPTTGSYGYTF. As DNA, the CDR3 is TGTGCCTTACGACCCACGACAGGGAGCTATGGCTACACCTTC.

The CDR3 loop is CASSLVLAGGYEQFF. CDR3 in DNA: TGTGCCAGCAGCTTAGTGTTAGCGGGAGGTTATGAGCAGTTCTTC. This chain connects TRBV13 to TRBJ2-1, with TRBD2 matching over 10 bases. J was trimmed by 8 bases and V by 1 base; bases with no gene match: 5. This CDR3 spans 15 amino acids. The germline V gene encodes CDR1 PRHDT and CDR2 FYEKMQ (reference sequence).

The chain employs TRBV7-7 and TRBJ1-5, with unresolved D. The V end lost 5 bases, the J end lost 0 bases, and 17 bases lay between the germline ends. CDR3 length: 17 amino acids. Germline V gene sequence: CDR1 SSHAT, CDR2 FNYEAQ (reference sequence). CDR3 DNA sequence: TGTGCCAGCAGCGCAAGGCGACGGACTACTAGCAATCAGCCCCAGCATTTT. Its protein product is CASSARRRTTSNQPQHF.

This chain connects TRBV24-1 to TRBJ2-5, with D tentatively TRBD2 (5 bases). V lost 0 bases, J lost 2 bases, and 9 bases lay in between. The CDR3 totals 15 residues. CDR1 is KGHDR and CDR2 is SFDVKD in the germline V gene. As DNA, the CDR3 is TGTGCCACCAGTGATTTGGGAGGCCAACAAGAGACCCAGTACTTC. Protein sequence: CATSDLGGQQETQYF.

The chain couples TRBV5-8 to TRBJ2-3, with 9 bases aligning to TRBD2. The CDR3 spans 16 residues. With 4 bases clipped from V and 4 bases from J, the junction kept 10 bases outside the gene matches. CDR1 and CDR2 from the germline V gene are SGHTS and YDEGEE. The CDR3 coding sequence is TGTGCCAGCAGCCCCTCGAGGGGCGGGAGGGCAGATACGCAGTATTTT. Its translation: CASSPSRGGRADTQYF. Drawing the rest from reference TRBV5-8 and TRBJ2-3, the complete variable domain is EAGVTQSPTHLIKTRGQQATLRCSPISGHTSVYWYQQALGLGLQFLLWYDEGEERNRGNFPPRFSGRQFPNYSSELNVNALELEDSALYLCASSPSRGGRADTQYFGPGTRLTVL.

This clone was seen more than once but under ten times. This chain uses TRBV7-7 with TRBJ2-7; TRBD2 matches at 11 bases. Germline-derived CDR1 and CDR2 are SSHAT and FNYEAQ (reference sequence). This CDR3 spans 16 amino acids. V dropped 5 bases and J dropped 3; count of bases not matched to a gene: 9. The CDR3 region has the DNA TGTGCCAGCAGCCCAGGCGCACTAGCGGGAGTCTACGAGCAGTACTTC. Translated: CASSPGALAGVYEQYF.

V and J are TRBV10-3 and TRBJ2-3; 12 bases agree with TRBD2. The germline gives CDR1 ENHRY, CDR2 SYGVKD. After removal of 6 bases from V and 4 bases from J, the junction contained 8 bases not matched to a gene. The CDR3 is 16 residues long. CDR3: CAISGLAGGLADTQYF. The CDR3, as DNA: TGTGCCATCAGCGGTCTAGCGGGAGGGCTAGCAGATACGCAGTATTTT.

This sequence joins TRBV10-3 and TRBJ2-7; 7 positions match TRBD1. This CDR3 has 14 residues. Per the germline V gene, CDR1 is ENHRY and CDR2 is SYGVKD. J gave up 0 bases and V 2 bases, and 1 base lay outside the gene matches. The DNA of the CDR3 is TGTGCCATCAGTGAGGGACAGGCCTCCTACGAGCAGTACTTC. It is translated as CAISEGQASYEQYF.

This clone was counted at least ten times. The chain joins TRBV7-3 to TRBJ2-1, with 8 bases matching TRBD1. In germline, CDR1 is SGHTA, CDR2 FQGTGA. The ends lost 0 bases at V and 4 bases at J; junction bases unmatched: 2. CDR3 size: 15 residues. The CDR3 loop is CASSLTGQAYNEQFF. The CDR3 coding sequence is TGTGCCAGCAGCTTAACGGGACAGGCTTACAATGAGCAGTTCTTC.

V usage is TRBV5-1 and J usage is TRBJ1-2; D uncertain. Germline CDR1 is SGHRS and CDR2 is YFSETQ. The CDR3 is 13 residues long. Trimming left V 4 bases short and J 8 bases short, with 15 bases between. CDR3 residues: CASSPPRTEGYTF. In DNA form, the CDR3 reads TGCGCCAGCAGCCCACCCCGTACGGAGGGCTACACCTTC.

The CDR3 DNA is TGTGCCAGCCAGGGCGCGGGAGGGCTGAATGAGCAGTTCTTC. Amino acid sequence: CASQGAGGLNEQFF. The chain couples TRBV18 to TRBJ2-1, with TRBD2 matching 9 bases. The CDR3 has 14 amino acids. V dropped 8 bases and J dropped 7; count of bases not matched to a gene: 9. The V gene's germline CDR1 is KGHSH and CDR2 LQKENI.

This rearrangement joins TRBV11-3 to TRBJ2-7, with TRBD1 matching 8 bases. J lost 2 bases, V lost 1 base, and 4 bases had no gene match. This CDR3 is built from 15 residues. Per germline, CDR1 SGHNT and CDR2 YENEEA. The CDR3 DNA reads TGTGCCAGCAGCTTAGGGACAGGGCCTACCTACGAGCAGTACTTC. Translation: CASSLGTGPTYEQYF.